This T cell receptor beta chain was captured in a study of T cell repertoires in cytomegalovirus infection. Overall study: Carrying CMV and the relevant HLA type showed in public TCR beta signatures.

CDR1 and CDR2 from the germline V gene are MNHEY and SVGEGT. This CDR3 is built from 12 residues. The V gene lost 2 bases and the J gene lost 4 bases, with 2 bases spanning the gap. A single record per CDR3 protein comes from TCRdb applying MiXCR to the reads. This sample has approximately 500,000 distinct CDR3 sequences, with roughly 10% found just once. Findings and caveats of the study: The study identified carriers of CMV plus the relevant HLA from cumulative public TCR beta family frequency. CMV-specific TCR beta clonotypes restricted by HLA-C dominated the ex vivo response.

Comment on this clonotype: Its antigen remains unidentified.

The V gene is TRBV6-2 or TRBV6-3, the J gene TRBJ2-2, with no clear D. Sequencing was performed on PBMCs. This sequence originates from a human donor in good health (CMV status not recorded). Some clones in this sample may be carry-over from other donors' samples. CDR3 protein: CASSYRTGELFF. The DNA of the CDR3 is TGTGCCAGCAGTTACCGCACCGGGGAGCTGTTTTTT.